These T cell receptor beta chains were read from a single sample in a study of T cell changes during pregnancy in multiple sclerosis. This table comes from immunoSEQ multiplex PCR, and its TCRdb copy is limited to in-frame clones, with some not included. The table lists more than 65,000 clones, around 96% of them singletons. The sample consisted of peripheral blood, taken in the second trimester of pregnancy. These TCRs come from a female donor with multiple sclerosis, enrolled in a pregnancy study. CDR3s leave out the opening cysteine and the closing phenylalanine or tryptophan. A D gene is named only where the DNA matches it firmly. Where a row states a size, it is once, few, many or the class of an expanded clone; other rows omit it.

>-|-|TRBV27|TRBJ1-4
ASSSPWAGDGKLF
>TRBD2|-|TRBV5-1|TRBJ2-5
ASSLVAGGQETQY
>TRBD1|-|TRBV28|TRBJ2-7
ASRGQGEGYEQY
>-|-|TRBV11-2|TRBJ2-7
ASSRRRLTYEQY
>TRBD1|once|TRBV19|TRBJ2-1
ASSVQGPDFSYNEQF
>-|-|TRBV21-1|TRBJ2-7
ASSGLGTALPYEQY
>-|-|TRBV29-1|TRBJ1-5
SVTHREGQPQH
>TRBD1|-|TRBV6-5|TRBJ1-1
ASSYGQGSVGTEAF
>-|-|TRBV18|TRBJ1-1
ASSPLRDVYTEAF
>-|-|TRBV5-4|TRBJ2-1
ASSLGLVNNEQF
>-|-|TRBV7-9|TRBJ1-1
ASSFPFGGVPEAF
>TRBD2|once|TRBV6-1|TRBJ2-1
ASVAGGFMGNEQF
>TRBD2|-|TRBV6-1|TRBJ2-5
ASSILAGEVETQY